The next 19 T cell receptor beta chains were all read from a single sample in a study of OX40 agonist ivuxolimab in advanced cancers. TCRdb's copy holds only in-frame clones and misses some; the assay was immunoSEQ multiplex PCR. The data hold about 38,000 clones, with 85% to 90% observed a single time. Sequenced material: CD4+ or CD8+ T cells sorted from blood, taken in a trial of the OX40 agonist ivuxolimab. All receptors derive from an adult with an advanced solid tumor such as melanoma, head and neck, liver or kidney cancer.

The sample holds a few counts of this clone. The genes are TRBV18 and TRBJ1-2; the D is unclear. The CDR3 consists of 14 residues. V lost 3 bases to trimming and J lost 1 base, with 9 bases between them. Per germline, CDR1 KGHSH and CDR2 LQKENI. This CDR3 reads CASSPTEGNYGYTF. The CDR3 bases are TGTGCCAGCTCACCCACCGAGGGTAACTATGGCTACACCTTC.

This chain joins TRBV4-1 and TRBJ2-3, with 13 bases lining up with TRBD2. The CDR3 loop spans 16 amino acids. After removal of 1 base from V and 6 bases from J, the junction contained 4 bases not matched to a gene. Germline values: CDR1 MGHRA, CDR2 YSYEKL. The DNA of the CDR3 is TGCGCCAGCAGCCAAGGACTAGCGGGGGGCGGGGATACGCAGTATTTT. Translation: CASSQGLAGGGDTQYF.

The DNA of the CDR3 is TGTGCCAGCAGCTTAAGTTGGGGACAGGGATACGAGCAGTACTTC. Translation gives CASSLSWGQGYEQYF. The rearrangement uses TRBV7-9 and TRBJ2-7, with TRBD1 matching 9 bases. This CDR3 is 15 amino acids long. From germline, CDR1 is SEHNR and CDR2 FQNEAQ (reference sequence). Trimming took 2 bases from V and 4 from J; bases not matched to a gene: 6.

The chain joins TRBV4-1 to TRBJ2-7; D is possibly TRBD2 (6 bases). CDR1 MGHRA and CDR2 YSYEKL come from the germline V gene. V lost 5 bases, J lost 7 bases, and 12 bases lay in between. The CDR3 runs 12 residues. The CDR3 coding sequence is TGCGCCAGCAGCGATGGGACTCATGAGCAGTACTTC. Protein sequence: CASSDGTHEQYF.

The J gene is TRBJ2-7, the V gene TRBV21-1; the table calls TRBD1, which could not be checked here. TRBV21-1 represents a pseudogene. CDR3 length equals 12 residues. Here the CDR3 reads CASMGATYEQYF. The DNA for the CDR3 is TGTGCCAGCATGGGGGCGACATACGAGCAGTACTTC.

As concerns this clone: The same CDR3 also results from other DNA sequences found in this sample. This rearrangement joins TRBV28 to TRBJ2-7, with 7 bases aligning to TRBD1. The CDR3 spans 13 residues. The ends lost 2 bases at V and 4 bases at J; junction bases unmatched: 2. CDR1 and CDR2 from the germline V gene are MDHEN and SYDVKM. This CDR3 is CASSLRGPYEQYF. As DNA, the CDR3 is TGTGCCAGCAGTTTAAGGGGGCCTTACGAGCAGTACTTC.

The chain couples TRBV6-4 to TRBJ2-5, with 7 bases matching TRBD1. Germline CDR1 reads MRHNA; CDR2 reads SNTAGT. The CDR3 length is 12 residues. V lost 6 bases to trimming and J lost 5 bases; unmatched junction nucleotides: 3. CDR3 nucleotides: TGTGCCAGCAGGACAGGGAATGAGACCCAGTACTTC. It is translated as CASRTGNETQYF.

This clone was detected once. The V and J genes are TRBV2 and TRBJ2-5; 9 nucleotides match TRBD1. Losses at the gene ends were 6 bases for V and 4 bases for J; bases not matched to a gene: 0. Germline lookup yields CDR1 SNHLY and CDR2 FYNNEI. This CDR3 is built from 12 residues. CDR3 sequence reads: CASRDRGETQYF. For the CDR3, the DNA is TGTGCCAGCAGGGACAGGGGAGAGACCCAGTACTTC.

CDR3 amino acids: CASSEEWWSTDTQYF. CDR3 nucleotide sequence: TGTGCCAGCAGTGAAGAATGGTGGAGCACAGATACGCAGTATTTT. V is TRBV6-1 and J is TRBJ2-3; the D is unclear. The CDR3 covers 15 residues. V lost 1 base, J lost 0 bases, and 8 bases lay in between. Germline assignment: CDR1 MNHNS and CDR2 SASEGT.

The chain links TRBV11-3 to TRBJ2-5; either TRBD1 or TRBD2 may supply D (5 bases each). The DNA end lines up better with TRBJ2-7; the J call may be wrong. CDR1 is SGHNT and CDR2 is YENEEA in the germline V gene. CDR3 length: 14 amino acids. Written as DNA, the CDR3 is TGTGCCAGCAGCTTGGGACGGACTGGCTACGAGCAGTACTTC. Its protein is CASSLGRTGYEQYF.

The chain links TRBV7-8 to TRBJ2-3; 10 bases map to TRBD2. Germline V lookup: CDR1 SGHVS, CDR2 FQNEAQ. This CDR3 spans 17 amino acids. V shed 5 bases, J shed 2 bases, and the junction held 10 bases outside the gene matches. The CDR3 coding sequence is TGTGCCAGCAGCCGCATTCTAGCGGGGGCGTCCACAGATACGCAGTATTTT. Amino acids: CASSRILAGASTDTQYF.

This chain connects TRBV28 to TRBJ2-1, with D possibly TRBD1 on 6 matching bases. Germline V gene lookup returns CDR1 MDHEN and CDR2 SYDVKM. This CDR3 region has 12 residues. V lost 2 bases and J 8 bases, leaving 7 bases between the germline ends. The CDR3 nucleotides are TGTGCCAGCAGTTTAAAGGGGGATGAGCAGTTCTTC. As protein: CASSLKGDEQFF.

The chain recombines TRBV10-3 with TRBJ2-6; D gene uncertain. The ends were cut back, 6 bases at V and 0 bases at J, with 6 bases in the middle. Per germline, CDR1 ENHRY and CDR2 SYGVKD. CDR3 size: 14 residues. CDR3 sequence (DNA): TGTGCCATCAGACAAATCTCTGGGGCCAACGTCCTGACTTTC. It translates to CAIRQISGANVLTF.

The chain carries TRBV20-1 and TRBJ1-2; no firm D call. The V and J ends lost 3 bases and 5 bases respectively, with 7 bases between them. CDR3 length: 11 residues. CDR1 and CDR2 from the germline V gene are DFQATT and SNEGSKA (reference sequence). CDR3 in DNA: TGCAGTGCTAGGGACGAGTATGGCTACACCTTC. This gives the protein CSARDEYGYTF.

The J gene is TRBJ1-2, the V gene TRBV10-2; D not certain. CDR3 length equals 15 residues. V was cut by 0 bases and J by 8 bases, with 16 bases left in between. CDR1 WSHSY and CDR2 SAAADI come from the germline V gene. CDR3 sequence (DNA): TGCGCCAGCAGTGAGTCGCCCGCCGCTATTCTGGGCTACACCTTC. This codes for CASSESPAAILGYTF.

The chain links TRBV29-1 to TRBJ1-1; D gene uncertain. The germline V and J ends were trimmed by 5 bases and 0 bases, with 13 bases remaining between them. In germline, CDR1 is SQVTM, CDR2 ANQGSEA. The CDR3 spans 14 residues. CDR3 loop: CSVSGRVMNTEAFF. The CDR3 bases are TGCAGCGTTTCGGGTCGAGTTATGAACACTGAAGCTTTCTTT.

V usage is TRBV7-8 and J usage is TRBJ2-1; 13 bases map to TRBD2. Trimming at V came to 6 bases and at J to 10 bases, leaving 6 bases not matched to a gene. This CDR3 contains 14 residues. CDR1 and CDR2 from the germline V gene are SGHVS and FQNEAQ. In nucleotides, the CDR3 is TGTGCCAGCAGAACTAGCGGGAGGGCGGGGGAGCAGTTCTTC. Its translation: CASRTSGRAGEQFF.

This chain uses TRBV2 with TRBJ1-1; perhaps TRBD1 as D (5 bases). The V and J ends lost 6 bases and 4 bases respectively, with 12 bases between them. This CDR3 contains 13 residues. The germline gives CDR1 SNHLY, CDR2 FYNNEI. CDR3 amino acids: CASSTDRSTEAFF. The CDR3 coding sequence is TGTGCCAGCAGCACCGACAGAAGCACTGAAGCTTTCTTT.

The chain has TRBV18 and TRBJ2-1; 10 bases are a match to TRBD1. This CDR3 comprises 16 residues. V dropped 2 bases and J dropped 8; count of bases not matched to a gene: 9. Germline V gives CDR1 KGHSH, CDR2 LQKENI. In nucleotides, the CDR3 is TGTGCCAGCTCACCAGATCCGGGACAGGGGACCCATGAGCAGTTCTTC. Translation: CASSPDPGQGTHEQFF.